This T cell receptor beta chain derives from a study of spatial heterogeneity in lung cancer. Time point of the sample: sample taken at primary tumor resection. TCRdb recomputed calls from the 5' RACE reads with MiXCR, one row per CDR3 protein. Here the sample spans around 89,000 distinct CDR3 sequences, more than 10% being singletons. In germline, CDR1 is SGHDT, CDR2 YYEEEE. The CDR3 consists of 16 residues. V lost 2 bases to trimming and J lost 6 bases, with 20 bases between them. The chain has TRBV5-6 and TRBJ1-1; D perhaps matches TRBD1 (5 bases). The clonotype was recovered from a male donor with early-stage non-small cell lung cancer. Material: PBMCs, obtained at surgery. CDR3 in DNA: TGTGCCAGCAGCTTTATTGGTTTGGGGGAGATCGCTGAAGCTTTCTTT. It codes for CASSFIGLGEIAEAFF.